The T cell receptor (beta chain) described here comes from a study of cytomegalovirus exposure and HLA in healthy donors. PCR involved 60 Vbeta and 13 Jbeta primers. Clones were sequenced by immunoSEQ multiplex PCR, and TCRdb holds only the in-frame ones, with some missing. Seen here are 120,000 to 150,000 clones, approximately 78% observed once, and the top ten hold roughly 3.1%. As to this clone: Its specificity is unknown.

Study results and limitations: In a later analysis, compared with equally common non-associated chains, HLA-associated beta chains were more expanded. The authors later linked a missense DCLRE1C variant to TCR beta V- and J-gene trimming.

The material sequenced was PBMCs. This receptor was identified in a man aged 35 to 55 in good health and CMV-seropositive.

The CDR3 region has the DNA TGTGCCAGCAGCTTGGCCCTTATCACTAGCGGGATTTCCAATGAGCAGTTCTTC. The encoded protein is CASSLALITSGISNEQFF. V is TRBV5-5 and J is TRBJ2-1; TRBD2 matches 10 bases. Germline loops: CDR1 SGHKS, CDR2 YYEKEE (reference sequence). The junction had 12 bases not matched to a gene; V was cut back by 0 bases and J by 6 bases. CDR3 length: 18 amino acids.